The T cell receptor (beta chain) described here comes from a study of T cells after posttransplantation cyclophosphamide. Peripheral blood was collected from the related graft donor on the marrow donation day. The junction had 10 bases not matched to a gene; V was cut back by 11 bases and J by 2 bases. Germline V gives CDR1 LNHNV, CDR2 YYDKDF (reference sequence). The CDR3 is 14 amino acids. Using immunoSEQ multiplex PCR, the repertoire was profiled, and TCRdb retains in-frame clones only, with some absent. Counted here are 47,000 or so clones, 85% to 95% occurring once; the ten biggest clones make up 3.1%. General study results and limits: Later blood repertoires were often dominated by clones from the donor CD8+ memory compartment. Recipient CMV seropositivity and CMV reactivation strongly tracked TRB clonality. Skin or GI-infiltrating T cells shared few TRB sequences with blood.

Notes on this clone: No antigen is known for it.

The sequencing input was PBMCs. The rearrangement links TRBV15 to TRBJ2-3; 7 bases align to TRBD2. The receptor was derived from a woman between 45 and 60 years old in good health and a related stem cell transplant donor. The CDR3 DNA sequence: TGTGCCGCCGCCCCAGCGGGAACCACAGATACGCAGTATTTT. This codes for CAAAPAGTTDTQYF.